A selection of T cell receptor beta chains follows, all from one sample in a study of beta chain features in type 1 diabetes. Measured with immunoSEQ multiplex PCR; TCRdb has only the in-frame clones, and not every one. The table shows roughly 250,000 clones, with about a fifth occurring only once. The sample consisted of naive CD4+ T cells from blood. The receptor set was obtained from a woman between 35 and 50 years old with type 1 diabetes. Both conserved end residues are part of each CDR3. The D gene is left open where the match is weak. Clone sizes are given selectively: once, few, many, or a class where the clone is expanded.

clone_size	d_call	v_call	j_call	cdr3_nt	cdr3_aa
.	TRBD2	TRBV28	TRBJ2-2	TGTGCCAGCAGACCCGGGACTACGAACACCGGGGAGCTGTTTTTT	CASRPGTTNTGELFF
.	.	TRBV7-2	TRBJ2-3	TGTGCCAGCAGCTTATCAGCGGCAGATACGCAGTATTTT	CASSLSAADTQYF
.	.	TRBV7-2	TRBJ1-4	TGTGCCAGCACCTCACAGGCCCATAATGAAAAACTGTTTTTT	CASTSQAHNEKLFF
.	TRBD1	TRBV27	TRBJ2-1	TGTGCCAGCAGTCCCTTCCCAGGGTTAGCACAGGGGAATGAGCAGTTCTTC	CASSPFPGLAQGNEQFF
few	.	TRBV27	TRBJ2-1	TGTGCCAGCAGTTTGCCATGGGGCGATGAGCAGTTCTTC	CASSLPWGDEQFF
few	.	TRBV15	TRBJ2-2	TGTGCCACCAGCCCCACAGCAGACACCGGGGAGCTGTTTTTT	CATSPTADTGELFF
.	.	TRBV7-3	TRBJ2-6	TGTGCCAGCAGCTCCGGCGGTGGCCCTGGGGCCAACGTCCTGACTTTC	CASSSGGGPGANVLTF
.	.	TRBV9	TRBJ1-5	TGTGCCAGCAGCGTAGGGTCCAGTGGCAATCAGCCCCAGCATTTT	CASSVGSSGNQPQHF
few	TRBD2	TRBV18	TRBJ2-7	TGTGCCAGCTCACCTGCAGCGGGAGAGCCGTACTTC	CASSPAAGEPYF
few	.	TRBV9	TRBJ1-3	TGTGCCAGCAGCACTCCCACCTCTGGAAACACCATATATTTT	CASSTPTSGNTIYF
few	TRBD1	TRBV18	TRBJ2-7	TGTGCCAGCTCACCACCGCTGGGGACAGGGGGCATCAACGAGCAGTACTTC	CASSPPLGTGGINEQYF
few	TRBD1	TRBV30	TRBJ1-1	TGTGCCAGTAGTGTACTGGCAGGGGGTAGCACTGAAGCTTTCTTT	CASSVLAGGSTEAFF
.	.	TRBV7-2	TRBJ2-5	TGTGCCAGCAGCGTGGTGGGGGCCGCCCAAGAGACCCAGTACTTC	CASSVVGAAQETQYF
few	TRBD2	TRBV14	TRBJ2-1	TGTGCCAGCAGCCGGCGTAGCGGGCCAAACAATGAGCAGTTCTTC	CASSRRSGPNNEQFF
few	TRBD1	TRBV5-4	TRBJ2-2	TGTGCCAGCAGCTGGGACGGGACAGGGAACACCGGGGAGCTGTTTTTT	CASSWDGTGNTGELFF
few	.	TRBV7-2	TRBJ1-2	TGTGCCAGCAGCTCCTTGGACGCGACAGATTTCTATGGCTACACCTTC	CASSSLDATDFYGYTF
few	TRBD2	TRBV30	TRBJ2-3	TGTGCCTGGAGTACCTACAGCGGGACCAGCACAGATACGCAGTATTTT	CAWSTYSGTSTDTQYF
few	.	TRBV7-2	TRBJ2-5	TGTGCCAGCAGCCTCCGGACTGCACAAGAGACCCAGTACTTC	CASSLRTAQETQYF
.	.	TRBV5-1	TRBJ2-6	TGCGCCAGCAGCTTAACTGTCTCTGGGGCCAACGTCCTGACTTTC	CASSLTVSGANVLTF
.	TRBD2	TRBV30	TRBJ2-3	TGTGCCTGGAGTCCAGCCGGGACGTACTACGGTCAAGGTGGGGGGGTCGGGTCTACGCAGTATTTT	CAWSPAGTYYGQGGGVGSTQYF
.	.	TRBV27	TRBJ1-4	TGTGCCAGCAGGGCCCAGACAGTTGAAAAACTGTTTTTT	CASRAQTVEKLFF
.	.	TRBV7-6	TRBJ2-5	TGTGCCAGCAGCTTAGAGAGGGAGACCCAGTACTTC	CASSLERETQYF
.	TRBD1	TRBV25-1	TRBJ1-2	TGTGCCAGCAGCTGGGACAGTTGGAGTGGCTACACCTTC	CASSWDSWSGYTF
few	TRBD1	TRBV30	TRBJ2-1	TGTGCCTGGAAGAAACAGGGGTACAATGAGCAGTTCTTC	CAWKKQGYNEQFF
few	.	TRBV19	TRBJ2-7	TGTGCCAGTAGTCCGTCTCGGGACAGAGCGGGTTACGAGCAGTACTTC	CASSPSRDRAGYEQYF
few	TRBD1	TRBV18	TRBJ2-7	TGTGCCAGCTCACTCAACCCCCCGGACAGGGTGGGTCGTGAGCAGTACTTC	CASSLNPPDRVGREQYF
few	.	TRBV29-1	TRBJ2-7	TGCAGCGTTGAAGAAGGGAGGGAGCAGTACTTC	CSVEEGREQYF
few	TRBD1	TRBV5-1	TRBJ2-5	TGCGCCAGCCACGATACAGGGGTGGAGACCCAGTACTTC	CASHDTGVETQYF
few	.	TRBV14	TRBJ1-6	TGTGCCAGCAGCCAAGGACTCATGGACCTCCACTTT	CASSQGLMDLHF
few	TRBD1	TRBV7-2	TRBJ1-6	TGTGCCAGCAGCTTAGAGAGCAGGGGGGATTCACCCCTCCACTTT	CASSLESRGDSPLHF
.	TRBD2	TRBV18	TRBJ2-1	TGTGCCAGCTCACCAATCCGGGAGGGGAACAATGAGCAGTTCTTC	CASSPIREGNNEQFF
.	.	TRBV6-5	TRBJ2-7	TGTGCCAGCAGTTACTACCGGACAGCCTACGAGCAGTACTTC	CASSYYRTAYEQYF
few	.	TRBV29-1	TRBJ1-2	TGCAGCGCCCACCGCGCGGGGGACTATGGCTACACCTTC	CSAHRAGDYGYTF
few	.	TRBV10-3	TRBJ1-2	TGTGCCATCACGGCAGGGTCGAACTATGGCTACACCTTC	CAITAGSNYGYTF
few	.	TRBV5-1	TRBJ2-5	TGCGCCAGCAGCTTCCGGGAGACCCAGTACTTC	CASSFRETQYF
few	TRBD2	TRBV18	TRBJ2-1	TGTGCCAGCTCACCAGGGCTCCTAGCGGGAAATGAGCAGTTCTTC	CASSPGLLAGNEQFF
few	.	TRBV29-1	TRBJ1-1	TGCAGCGTTGAGGGGGGGTCGAACACTGAAGCTTTCTTT	CSVEGGSNTEAFF
.	.	TRBV9	TRBJ2-1	TGTGCCAGCAGCGTAGTGGCATCCAATGAGCAGTTCTTC	CASSVVASNEQFF
.	.	TRBV6-5	TRBJ1-4	TGTGCCAGCGGCGCCCAGGGGATACTTGGAAAACTGTTTTTT	CASGAQGILGKLFF
few	.	TRBV18	TRBJ2-7	TGTGCCAGCTCACCCGGGATTCGTTCCTACGAGCAGTACTTC	CASSPGIRSYEQYF
.	.	TRBV5-4	TRBJ1-1	TGTGCCAGCAGCGGCAGGTCCGACACTGAAGCTTTCTTT	CASSGRSDTEAFF
.	TRBD1	TRBV2	TRBJ2-2	TGTGCCAGCAAAGGACAGGGCGGGTTCGGGGAGCTGTTTTTT	CASKGQGGFGELFF
.	TRBD1	TRBV6-1	TRBJ1-2	TGTGCCAGCAGTGAGTCCGGGACAGGGCTCTTTCTGAACTATGGCTACACCTTC	CASSESGTGLFLNYGYTF
.	TRBD2	TRBV5-1	TRBJ2-1	TGCGCCAGCAGCAGCCAGTCCGGGACTAGCGGGATAAATGAGCAGTTCTTC	CASSSQSGTSGINEQFF
few	.	TRBV7-9	TRBJ2-1	TGTGCCAGCACCCCTTTCGAGAATGAGCAGTTCTTC	CASTPFENEQFF
few	TRBD1	TRBV7-2	TRBJ1-2	TGTGCCAGCAGCCCGCGGACAGGGAACGACTATGGCTACACCTTC	CASSPRTGNDYGYTF
.	.	TRBV9	TRBJ2-3	TGTGCCAGCAGCGTAGCCCCCCGTTCCACAGATACGCAGTATTTT	CASSVAPRSTDTQYF